The 7 T cell receptor beta chains below all came from one sample that was sequenced in a study of blood T cell repertoires in COVID-19. The table came from immunoSEQ multiplex PCR; TCRdb's copy has only in-frame clones and leaves some out. Of some 320,000 clones detected, more than 90% appear once; the ten largest clones hold around 4.2%. The sample consisted of PBMCs or T cells enriched from blood (not recorded which). Every receptor here comes from a woman aged 30 to 39 who had been exposed to COVID-19.

The J gene is TRBJ2-2, the V gene TRBV20-1, with unresolved D. The germline CDR1 and CDR2 sequences are DFQATT and SNEGSKA (reference sequence). The CDR3 has 11 residues. V lost 1 base, J lost 7 bases, and 4 bases lay in between. This CDR3 reads CSARVYGELFF. For the CDR3, the DNA is TGCAGTGCTAGAGTTTACGGGGAGCTGTTTTTT.

The J gene is TRBJ2-2, the V gene TRBV5-1; no clear D gene. Germline values: CDR1 SGHRS, CDR2 YFSETQ. The length of the CDR3 is 17 residues. The ends were cut back, 1 base at V and 2 bases at J, with 15 bases in the middle. This chain's CDR3 is CASSLWASTPNTGELFF. The DNA of the CDR3 is TGCGCCAGCAGCTTGTGGGCCTCGACCCCTAACACCGGGGAGCTGTTTTTT.

J is TRBJ2-1 and V is TRBV7-9; 8 positions match TRBD2. The CDR3 runs to 15 residues. Trimming at V came to 0 bases and at J to 2 bases, leaving 0 bases not matched to a gene. CDR1 SEHNR and CDR2 FQNEAQ come from the germline V gene (reference sequence). The CDR3 DNA reads as TGTGCCAGCAGCTTAGCCGGGGGGGCCTACAATGAGCAGTTCTTC. Its translation is CASSLAGGAYNEQFF.

The rearrangement links TRBV3-1 (or the pseudogene TRBV3-2) to TRBJ2-1, with D possibly being TRBD1 (5 bases). CDR1 LGHDT and CDR2 YNNKEL come from the germline V gene (reference sequence). V was clipped by 1 base and J by 10 bases, with 8 bases between them. The CDR3 totals 12 residues. The CDR3 region is CASSQVGREQFF. The CDR3 coding sequence is TGTGCCAGCAGCCAAGTGGGGCGGGAGCAGTTCTTC.

This sequence joins TRBV4-1 and TRBJ1-2, with TRBD1 matching over 8 bases. The CDR3 contains 17 residues. Germline V gene sequence: CDR1 MGHRA, CDR2 YSYEKL. Unmatched junction bases numbered 9, after V lost 3 bases and J lost 0 bases. The CDR3 DNA reads TGCGCCAGCAGCCACGATAGGACAGGGCACGCTAACTATGGCTACACCTTC. It codes for CASSHDRTGHANYGYTF.

The chain carries TRBV5-5 and TRBJ1-6; TRBD1 matches 9 bases. The V segment lost 3 bases and the J segment 5 bases; nucleotides outside the gene matches: 6. CDR3 length: 16 residues. Germline V CDR1 and CDR2: SGHKS, YYEKEE (reference sequence). The DNA for the CDR3 is TGTGCCAGCAGCTACCAGACAGGGGGGAATAATTCACCCCTCCACTTT. It is translated as CASSYQTGGNNSPLHF.

The rearrangement joins TRBV14 to TRBJ1-2; 7 positions agree with TRBD1. J gave up 3 bases and V 5 bases, and 3 bases lay outside the gene matches. CDR1 is SGHDN and CDR2 is FVKESK in the germline V gene. This CDR3 comprises 13 residues. DNA for the CDR3: TGTGCCAGCAGCATAACAGGGGACTATGGCTACACCTTC. Amino acids: CASSITGDYGYTF.